This TCR beta chain was observed in a study of shared clonotypes between healthy human individuals. Libraries were prepared by immunoSEQ multiplex PCR; TCRdb keeps only in-frame clonotypes and omits some of them. This sample has approximately 640,000 clones, with about 78% found just once. The CDR3 has 13 amino acids. Trimming removed 3 bases from V and 5 bases from J; junction bases left unmatched: 0. The V gene's germline CDR1 is KGHSH and CDR2 LQKENI. The sequence was obtained from a woman in her twenties or thirties in good health. The chain is built from TRBV18 and TRBJ2-1; TRBD1 aligns across 8 bases. The specimen sequenced was memory CD4+ T cells sorted from blood. Subset noted: CD45RA-negative fraction. The CDR3 DNA reads as TGTGCCAGCTCACCGGACAGGGACAATGAGCAGTTCTTC. Translating gives CASSPDRDNEQFF.